Listed here are 27 T cell receptor beta chains from one sample, sequenced in a study of response to subunit inactivated influenza vaccine. From the RT-PCR reads, TCRdb called clonotypes with MiXCR, one entry per CDR3 protein. This table holds around 490,000 distinct CDR3 sequences, 6.5% to 8% found once. The source material was PBMCs from blood, sampled 23 to 25 months after vaccination. The receptors here all came from a man between 50 and 75 years old who received an inactivated influenza vaccine.

The genes are TRBV12-3 or TRBV12-4 and TRBJ1-6, with D perhaps matching TRBD1 (5 bases). The CDR3 runs to 16 residues. Trimming stripped 0 bases from V and 7 bases from J, with 13 bases between. This chain's CDR3 is CASSLAPGRWNSPLHF. CDR3 nucleotide sequence: TGTGCCAGCAGTTTAGCTCCGGGACGGTGGAATTCACCCCTCCACTTT.

This clonotype was found many times. This chain connects TRBV20-1 to TRBJ2-3; a possible D gene is TRBD2 (7 bases). The V gene lost 3 bases and the J gene lost 2 bases, with 12 bases spanning the gap. The V gene's germline CDR1 is DFQATT and CDR2 SNEGSKA (reference sequence). CDR3 length: 14 amino acids. The CDR3 is CSARGGGLTDTQYF. CDR3 nucleotides: TGCAGTGCTAGGGGCGGGGGCCTCACAGATACGCAGTATTTT.

This clonotype showed up many times. The rearrangement links TRBV20-1 to TRBJ2-7, with unresolved D. Germline V gives CDR1 DFQATT, CDR2 SNEGSKA (reference sequence). Between the trimmed V and J ends, which lost 8 bases and 4 bases, there was a span of 21 bases. This CDR3 has 14 amino acids. The CDR3 coding sequence is TGCAGTACCCAATTGTGGGCTCGCGAGTACGAGCAGTACTTC. Translating it yields CSTQLWAREYEQYF.

The V and J genes are TRBV6-5 and TRBJ2-2; D is ambiguous. The CDR3 runs to 13 residues. The V gene's germline CDR1 is MNHEY and CDR2 SVGAGI. The ends were cut back, 2 bases at V and 10 bases at J, with 11 bases in the middle. The DNA of the CDR3 is TGTGCCAGCAGTTACGACACCTACGAGGAGCTGTTTTTT. Translating gives CASSYDTYEELFF.

This clonotype was observed a handful of times. The rearrangement uses TRBV15 and TRBJ2-7, with TRBD2 identical over 11 bases. Germline assignment: CDR1 LNHNV and CDR2 YYDKDF (reference sequence). Trimming at V came to 3 bases and at J to 4 bases, leaving 8 bases not matched to a gene. The CDR3 length is 16 residues. The CDR3 sequence: CATSRGGTSGLYEQYF. The CDR3 region has the DNA TGTGCCACCAGCAGGGGTGGGACTAGCGGACTTTACGAGCAGTACTTC.

The V gene is TRBV7-9, the J gene TRBJ2-1; D is perhaps TRBD2 (6 bases). Trimming removed 5 bases from V and 5 bases from J, with 16 bases in between. The CDR3 totals 15 residues. From germline, CDR1 is SEHNR and CDR2 FQNEAQ (reference sequence). CDR3 sequence: CASSTSGGMNNEQFF. CDR3 bases: TGTGCCAGCAGCACAAGTGGCGGGATGAACAATGAGCAGTTCTTC.

V gene TRBV29-1 combines with J gene TRBJ2-1, with 7 bases lining up with TRBD1. V shed 3 bases and J 9 bases; nucleotides not matched to a gene: 8. The CDR3 sequence is 13 residues long. CDR1 is SQVTM and CDR2 is ANQGSEA in the germline V gene. The CDR3 coding sequence is TGCAGCGTTGATGAGGGGGCGATTGGTGAGCAGTTCTTC. As protein: CSVDEGAIGEQFF.

This clonotype has a count of ten or more. The rearrangement uses TRBV7-2 and TRBJ2-7, with 7 bases identical to TRBD1. J lost 3 bases, V lost 2 bases, and 7 bases had no gene match. Germline V gene sequence: CDR1 SGHTA, CDR2 FQGNSA. This CDR3 has 15 amino acids. For the CDR3, the DNA is TGTGCCAGCAGCTTAAGAAGGGACAGAGGCTACGAGCAGTACTTC. Amino acid sequence: CASSLRRDRGYEQYF.

This clonotype turned up a few times. The chain employs TRBV15 and TRBJ1-5, with 7 bases matching TRBD1. CDR1 LNHNV and CDR2 YYDKDF come from the germline V gene (reference sequence). With V trimmed by 2 bases and J by 0 bases, 4 bases remained unmatched. CDR3 length: 16 residues. The CDR3 DNA reads as TGTGCCACCAGCAGATACGGGGACAGTAGCAATCAGCCCCAGCATTTT. Translation: CATSRYGDSSNQPQHF.

The gene calls are TRBV3-1 and TRBJ2-7; no clear D. V was pared by 0 bases and J by 0 bases, with 6 bases between. CDR3 length: 14 amino acids. Looked up from germline, CDR1 is LGHDT and CDR2 is YNNKEL (reference sequence). CDR3 sequence reads: CASSQEQLSYEQYF. CDR3 DNA sequence: TGTGCCAGCAGCCAAGAACAACTCTCCTACGAGCAGTACTTC.

This clonotype was observed many times. The chain recombines TRBV5-5 with TRBJ1-5; 7 bases line up with TRBD1. V lost 0 bases, J lost 1 base, and 4 bases stayed unmatched. Germline assignment: CDR1 SGHKS and CDR2 YYEKEE (reference sequence). This CDR3 region has 16 residues. CDR3 loop: CASSLGAGGSNQPQHF. The CDR3 DNA is TGTGCCAGCAGCTTGGGGGCAGGGGGAAGCAATCAGCCCCAGCATTTT.

This clonotype was seen at least ten times. The chain has TRBV7-2 and TRBJ2-3; 7 bases agree with TRBD2. The CDR3 runs to 16 residues. V was pared by 0 bases and J by 5 bases, with 8 bases of the junction left unmatched. The germline V gene encodes CDR1 SGHTA and CDR2 FQGNSA. In DNA, the CDR3 is TGTGCCAGCAGCTTAGCCGGGAGGCCTAGGGGAGATACGCAGTATTTT. It specifies CASSLAGRPRGDTQYF.

The genes are TRBV12-3 or TRBV12-4 and TRBJ2-7; 7 nucleotides line up with TRBD1. Losses at the gene ends were 5 bases for V and 6 bases for J; bases not matched to a gene: 1. The CDR3 runs to 11 residues. CDR3 region: CASSTGAEQYF. CDR3 nucleotides: TGTGCCAGCAGTACAGGGGCCGAGCAGTACTTC.

V is TRBV28 and J is TRBJ2-3; 7 bases are shared with TRBD1. The germline V gene has CDR1 MDHEN and CDR2 SYDVKM. Germline trimming cut 6 bases from V and 1 base from J; bases unmatched to any gene: 7. The CDR3 has 15 residues. The CDR3 sequence: CASRQDRVRTDTQYF. The CDR3 DNA is TGTGCCAGCAGGCAAGACAGGGTTCGCACAGATACGCAGTATTTT. Full variable domain (missing parts from reference TRBV28 and TRBJ2-3): DVKVTQSSRYLVKRTGEKVFLECVQDMDHENMFWYRQDPGLGLRLIYFSYDVKMKEKGDIPEGYSVSREKKERFSLILESASTNQTSMYLCASRQDRVRTDTQYFGPGTRLTVL.

V is TRBV12-3 or TRBV12-4 and J is TRBJ2-3, with a tentative D call TRBD1 (8 bases). V was trimmed by 7 bases and J by 0 bases, leaving 20 bases between them. The CDR3 loop spans 17 amino acids. CDR3 protein: CASTGGQGATSTDTQYF. The CDR3 DNA sequence: TGTGCCAGCACCGGGGGGCAGGGGGCTACCAGCACAGATACGCAGTATTTT.

V usage is TRBV7-2 and J usage is TRBJ2-5; D remains ambiguous. The CDR3 is 14 residues long. V was cut by 1 base and J by 5 bases, with 11 bases left in between. CDR1 is SGHTA and CDR2 is FQGNSA in the germline V gene. The CDR3 region has the DNA TGTGCCAGCAGCTTAGGCGGCTATTGGGAGACCCAGTACTTC. It translates to CASSLGGYWETQYF.

Many counts were recorded for this clonotype. The chain has TRBV5-1 and TRBJ2-7, with 7 positions matching TRBD1. Trimming at V came to 0 bases and at J to 2 bases, leaving 8 bases not matched to a gene. This CDR3 has 16 amino acids. From germline, CDR1 is SGHRS and CDR2 YFSETQ. CDR3 sequence (DNA): TGCGCCAGCAGCTTGGGACCCGGACAGGAGACCTACGAGCAGTACTTC. Protein: CASSLGPGQETYEQYF.

The V and J genes are TRBV6-5 and TRBJ2-2; weak D call: TRBD2 (6 bases). Trimming pared 2 bases from V and 6 bases from J, leaving 13 bases between. This CDR3 has 15 residues. Germline V gene lookup returns CDR1 MNHEY and CDR2 SVGAGI. This CDR3 reads CASSYGLLASGELFF. CDR3 DNA: TGTGCCAGCAGTTACGGCCTTCTAGCGTCCGGGGAGCTGTTTTTT.

This clonotype was recorded at least ten times. V is TRBV28 and J is TRBJ1-2, with TRBD1 as a possible D gene (5 bases). Germline CDR1 MDHEN, CDR2 SYDVKM. Trimming removed 3 bases at V and 7 bases at J, with 21 bases between. This CDR3 has 16 amino acids. In DNA form, the CDR3 reads TGTGCCAGCAGTTTCCCGGGGCCGGGTACAGCCGGTGGCTACACCTTC. Its translation: CASSFPGPGTAGGYTF.

This clonotype was detected a few times. J is TRBJ2-5 and V is TRBV20-1, with 8 nucleotides matching TRBD1. The germline CDR1 and CDR2 sequences are DFQATT and SNEGSKA (reference sequence). The CDR3 runs 15 residues. After removal of 1 base from V and 5 bases from J, the junction contained 9 bases not matched to a gene. The CDR3 here is CSARVRQGARETQYF. As DNA, the CDR3 is TGCAGTGCTAGAGTTAGGCAGGGGGCGAGGGAGACCCAGTACTTC.

The sample holds a few counts of this clonotype. The junction shows a germline mismatch at one end, possibly a read error. The V and J genes are TRBV7-6 and TRBJ2-1; TRBD2 agrees at 9 bases. CDR1 SGHVS and CDR2 FNYEAQ come from the germline V gene. CDR3 length: 16 residues. Here the CDR3 DNA reads TGTGCCAGCAGCTCACTCCAGGGACTAGCTTACACTGAGCAGTTCTTC. Amino acids: CASSSLQGLAYTEQFF.

This chain joins TRBV23-1 and TRBJ2-7; TRBD1 might be the D (6 bases). TRBV23-1 is identified as an open reading frame with a role that is uncertain. This CDR3 has 18 residues. The V and J ends lost 1 base and 0 bases respectively, with 19 bases between them. CDR3 DNA: TGCGCCAGCAGTCAATTGGCACCGGGACACAAGGACTCCTACGAGCAGTACTTC. Translating gives CASSQLAPGHKDSYEQYF.

This clonotype was seen a few times. The J gene is TRBJ2-2, the V gene TRBV4-1; possible D gene TRBD2, 6 bases. The CDR3 is 15 amino acids. V shed 4 bases and J shed 5 bases, with 14 bases lying between them. Germline V gives CDR1 MGHRA, CDR2 YSYEKL. CDR3 sequence: CASSLGTHRTGELFF. For the CDR3, the DNA is TGCGCCAGCAGCCTCGGGACTCATCGAACCGGGGAGCTGTTTTTT.

The V call is TRBV20-1, the J call TRBJ2-5; 12 bases are shared with TRBD2. Trimming removed 3 bases from V and 5 bases from J; junction bases left unmatched: 7. The CDR3 is 15 amino acids. Germline-derived CDR1 and CDR2 are DFQATT and SNEGSKA (reference sequence). The CDR3 protein is CSASRPSGRGETQYF. The CDR3 DNA reads TGCAGTGCTAGTCGTCCTAGCGGGAGGGGGGAGACCCAGTACTTC.

This chain joins TRBV11-1 and TRBJ1-1, with no clear D. The CDR3 is 15 amino acids. Trimming removed 1 base from V and 1 base from J, with 10 bases in between. Germline CDR1 is SGHAT and CDR2 is FQDESV (reference sequence). The CDR3 coding sequence is TGTGCCAGCAGCTTAGGCCAGGCCCAGAACACTGAAGCTTTCTTT. This gives the protein CASSLGQAQNTEAFF.

The chain joins TRBV24-1 to TRBJ2-3; 12 positions agree with TRBD1. CDR3 length: 14 residues. Germline-derived CDR1 and CDR2 are KGHDR and SFDVKD. Germline trimming cut 8 bases from V and 4 bases from J; bases unmatched to any gene: 3. In DNA, the CDR3 is TGTGCCACCATGGGACAGGGGGCCTCAGATACGCAGTATTTT. Its translation: CATMGQGASDTQYF.

V and J are TRBV5-1 and TRBJ1-1; 9 nucleotides line up with TRBD1. Germline V gene sequence: CDR1 SGHRS, CDR2 YFSETQ. Trimming at V came to 4 bases and at J to 0 bases, leaving 13 bases not matched to a gene. The CDR3 loop spans 18 amino acids. CDR3 region: CASSPPRDRDPMNTEAFF. The CDR3 DNA follows: TGCGCCAGCAGCCCGCCACGGGACAGGGATCCAATGAACACTGAAGCTTTCTTT. Together with reference TRBV5-1 and TRBJ1-1, the CDR3 gives the full variable domain: KAGVTQTPRYLIKTRGQQVTLSCSPISGHRSVSWYQQTPGQGLQFLFEYFSETQRNKGNFPGRFSGRQFSNSRSEMNVSTLELGDSALYLCASSPPRDRDPMNTEAFFGQGTRLTVV.